This TCR beta chain came from a study of T-cell memory formation after mild COVID-19. In TCRdb, the 5' RACE reads were re-called with MiXCR into one record per CDR3 protein. The sample consists of 560,000 or so distinct CDR3 sequences, 17% of them appearing once. This clonotype turned up a few times. Antigen specificity is unknown. Study-wide results and caveats: CD8+ contracting clones occupied EMRA, while CD4+ ones occupied mainly CM and EM.

The CDR3 loop spans 13 amino acids. The J segment lost 7 bases and the V segment lost 7 bases, leaving 3 bases of the junction unmatched. Looked up from germline, CDR1 is MNHEY and CDR2 is SVGAGI. Sequenced material: PBMCs or a T cell subset sorted from them (not recorded which). The receptor was isolated from an adult woman who had mild COVID-19 (a few samples of this study predate the infection). Cell type and time point are not known. The chain joins TRBV6-5 to TRBJ1-6, with 8 bases that match TRBD1. The CDR3 protein is CASMTGANSPLHF. For the CDR3, the DNA is TGTGCCAGCATGACAGGGGCAAATTCACCCCTCCACTTT.